The sequence of this TCR beta chain was determined in a study of regulatory T cells in long-lasting Graves disease. The study's findings and limits: The number of shared public clonotypes was higher in persistent patients (under 3,000) than new patients (approximately 1,000). It is possible that accuracy was reduced by the small size of the sample.

The CDR3 has 15 amino acids. Germline V lookup: CDR1 SGHVS, CDR2 FQNEAQ. Ten or more counts support this clonotype. What it binds is not known. Germline is not matched at one junction end, which may reflect a read error. CDR3 regions were amplified by Arm-PCR using iRepertoire HTBI primers to build TCR beta libraries. TCRdb re-called the multiplex PCR reads with MiXCR, one entry per CDR3 protein. The sample consists of under 350,000 distinct CDR3 sequences, 22% of them appearing once. Sample time point: persistent/refractory GD, antithyroid drugs over 5 years with positive TRAb. Researchers made the TCR library from RNA that was extracted from PBMCs. Graves' disease diagnosis relied on American Thyroid Association guidelines.

V and J are TRBV7-8 and TRBJ2-5, with D unclear. This clonotype was obtained from a female donor with Graves disease. The sequences come from peripheral blood mononuclear cells (PBMCs), collected when the disease was refractory, from a patient treated with antithyroid drugs. The CDR3 loop is CASSPSRPAKETQYF. CDR3 bases: TGTGCCAGCAGCCCCTCACGGCCGGCAAAAGAGACCCAATACTTC. Full variable domain (rest looked up from reference TRBV7-8 and TRBJ2-5): GAGVSQSPRYKVAKRGQDVALRCDPISGHVSLFWYQQALGQGPEFLTYFQNEAQLDKSGLPSDRFFAERPEGSVSTLKIQRTQQEDSAVYLCASSPSRPAKETQYFGPGTRLLVL.